What follows are 24 T cell receptor beta chains derived from one specimen sequenced in a study of OX40 agonist ivuxolimab in advanced cancers. Sequenced by immunoSEQ multiplex PCR; TCRdb stores in-frame clones only, minus some. Among roughly 73,000 clones listed, over 85% were seen once. The sequenced sample was CD4+ or CD8+ T cells sorted from blood, obtained in a trial of the OX40 agonist ivuxolimab. These receptors originate from an adult with an advanced solid tumor such as melanoma, head and neck, liver or kidney cancer.

J is TRBJ2-7 and V is TRBV11-2; D is uncertain. Looked up from germline, CDR1 is SGHAT and CDR2 is FQNNGV. There are 14 residues in the CDR3. V lost 0 bases and J lost 7, with 13 bases in between. For the CDR3, the DNA is TGTGCCAGCAGCTTAGAGGCCGCCCCCGGGGAGCAGTACTTC. Translation: CASSLEAAPGEQYF. The full variable domain, in which reference TRBV11-2 and TRBJ2-7 provide the parts outside the CDR3, is EAGVAQSPRYKIIEKRQSVAFWCNPISGHATLYWYQQILGQGPKLLIQFQNNGVVDDSQLPKDRFSAERLKGVDSTLKIQPAKLEDSAVYLCASSLEAAPGEQYFGPGTRLTVT.

This clone showed up just once. The V call is TRBV5-1, the J call TRBJ1-3, with no clear D. Germline-derived CDR1 and CDR2 are SGHRS and YFSETQ. V was trimmed by 8 bases and J by 0 bases, leaving 12 bases between them. The CDR3 runs 14 residues. The CDR3: CASREPYSGNTIYF. The CDR3 coding sequence is TGCGCCAGTAGGGAGCCGTACTCTGGAAACACCATATATTTT.

This CDR3 reads CASSPTVTYVNTEAFF. DNA for the CDR3: TGTGCCAGCAGCCCCACCGTAACTTACGTGAACACTGAAGCTTTCTTT. This rearrangement joins TRBV4-2 to TRBJ1-1, with D unclear. Germline values: CDR1 LGHNA, CDR2 YNFKEQ. This CDR3 is 16 amino acids long. V was pared by 4 bases and J by 0 bases, with 15 bases between.

The chain employs TRBV14 and TRBJ2-7; 12 positions agree with TRBD2. CDR1 and CDR2 (germline): SGHDN, FVKESK. J gave up 2 bases and V 1 base, and 12 bases lay outside the gene matches. This CDR3 is 19 amino acids long. As DNA, the CDR3 is TGTGCCAGCAGCCAAGGCCTACTAGCGGGAGGATCTAGACCCTACGAGCAGTACTTC. Protein sequence: CASSQGLLAGGSRPYEQYF. Full variable domain (rest looked up from reference TRBV14 and TRBJ2-7): EAGVTQFPSHSVIEKGQTVTLRCDPISGHDNLYWYRRVMGKEIKFLLHFVKESKQDESGMPNNRFLAERTGGTYSTLKVQPAELEDSGVYFCASSQGLLAGGSRPYEQYFGPGTRLTVT.

The V gene is TRBV29-1, the J gene TRBJ2-5; 11 bases align to TRBD2. The CDR3 runs to 14 residues. The junction had 5 bases not matched to a gene; V was cut back by 3 bases and J by 5 bases. CDR1 and CDR2 (germline): SQVTM, ANQGSEA. CDR3 nucleotides: TGCAGCGTTGATCGCCTAGCGGGGGGTGAGACCCAGTACTTC. This sequence encodes CSVDRLAGGETQYF.

This chain links TRBV7-9 with TRBJ1-5, with D perhaps matching TRBD1 (5 bases). Germline CDR1 and CDR2: SEHNR and FQNEAQ (reference sequence). The CDR3 is 15 amino acids. Trimming cost V 5 bases and J 6 bases, with 17 bases left between them. Here the CDR3 reads CASSPEAGRIQPQHF. The CDR3 bases are TGTGCCAGCAGCCCCGAGGCAGGGAGGATTCAGCCCCAGCATTTT. The full variable domain, in which reference TRBV7-9 and TRBJ1-5 provide the parts outside the CDR3, is DTGVSQNPRHKITKRGQNVTFRCDPISEHNRLYWYRQTLGQGPEFLTYFQNEAQLEKSRLLSDRFSAERPKGSFSTLEIQRTEQGDSAMYLCASSPEAGRIQPQHFGDGTRLSIL.

V is TRBV5-6 and J is TRBJ1-4; D not certain. Germline CDR1 is SGHDT and CDR2 is YYEEEE. CDR3 length: 13 residues. V was clipped by 2 bases and J by 3 bases, with 5 bases between them. The CDR3 DNA reads as TGTGCCAGCAGCTTATCTCCTAATGAAAAACTGTTTTTT. Translated: CASSLSPNEKLFF.

This chain uses TRBV27 with TRBJ1-6; 7 positions agree with TRBD1. CDR3 length equals 17 residues. Looked up from germline, CDR1 is MNHEY and CDR2 is SMNVEV (reference sequence). V shed 3 bases, J shed 8 bases, and the junction held 13 bases outside the gene matches. The CDR3 loop reads CASSFRFTGQPHSPLHF. DNA for the CDR3: TGTGCCAGCAGTTTTAGGTTTACGGGACAGCCCCATTCACCCCTCCACTTT.

The chain has TRBV30 and TRBJ2-2; no firm D call. CDR3 length: 14 residues. Germline V CDR1 and CDR2: GTSNPN, SVGIG (reference sequence). Deletions cut 4 bases from V and 6 bases from J, with 15 bases between. CDR3 residues: CAWKGPAWSGELFF. CDR3 bases: TGTGCCTGGAAGGGCCCCGCATGGTCCGGGGAGCTGTTTTTT. The complete variable domain, with remaining parts taken from reference TRBV30 and TRBJ2-2, reads SQTIHQWPATLVQPVGSPLSLECTVEGTSNPNLYWYRQAAGRGLQLLFYSVGIGQISSEVPQNLSASRPQDRQFILSSKKLLLSDSGFYLCAWKGPAWSGELFFGEGSRLTVL.

V and J are TRBV10-3 and TRBJ2-3; 8 bases are shared with TRBD1. Germline V CDR1 and CDR2: ENHRY, SYGVKD. The CDR3 has 17 residues. Trimming at V came to 4 bases and at J to 1 base, leaving 10 bases not matched to a gene. CDR3 in DNA: TGTGCCATCAGTGTTCCGACAGGGGCGCGCGGCACAGATACGCAGTATTTT. Protein: CAISVPTGARGTDTQYF.

The chain links TRBV19 to TRBJ1-1; D not resolved. Trimming cost V 3 bases and J 4 bases, with 12 bases left between them. CDR1 and CDR2 from the germline V gene are LNHDA and SQIVND (reference sequence). The CDR3 runs to 14 residues. Written as DNA, the CDR3 is TGTGCCAGTAGTATCGAGGTAATTGCCACTGAAGCTTTCTTT. Translated, it gives CASSIEVIATEAFF.

The V and J genes are TRBV29-1 and TRBJ1-5; D gene unclear. This CDR3 has 12 amino acids. V dropped 5 bases and J dropped 4 bases, with 9 bases sitting between them. Germline V gene data show CDR1 as SQVTM and CDR2 as ANQGSEA. This CDR3 is CSVSGGNQPQHF. The CDR3 region has the DNA TGCAGCGTTAGTGGAGGAAATCAGCCCCAGCATTTT.

On this clone itself: A junction end diverges from the germline sequence, so it may reflect a read error. The chain is built from TRBV7-7 and TRBJ2-7, with D perhaps TRBD1 (6 bases). The length of the CDR3 is 13 residues. The germline CDR1 and CDR2 sequences are SSHAT and FNYEAQ (reference sequence). The CDR3 nucleotides are TGTGCTAGCAGTTTGACCCAGGGGCACGAGCAGTACTTC. Translated, it gives CASSLTQGHEQYF.

V usage is TRBV10-1 and J usage is TRBJ1-4; 8 bases are a match to TRBD1. CDR1 WNHNN and CDR2 SYGVQD come from the germline V gene (reference sequence). V lost 8 bases to trimming and J lost 10 bases; unmatched junction nucleotides: 12. CDR3 length: 14 amino acids. The CDR3 is CASPRQGAGGKLFF. The CDR3 DNA follows: TGCGCCAGCCCCCGGCAGGGGGCGGGCGGAAAACTGTTTTTT.

The chain employs TRBV18 and TRBJ1-4; a weak D match, TRBD1 (5 bases). Germline CDR1 KGHSH, CDR2 LQKENI. V shed 0 bases and J shed 8 bases, with 10 bases lying between them. This CDR3 comprises 14 residues. The CDR3 protein is CASSPPGPSEKLFF. The CDR3 bases are TGTGCCAGCTCACCACCGGGACCATCGGAAAAACTGTTTTTT.

This clone is a singleton in its sample. The chain combines TRBV2 with TRBJ1-2; 10 nucleotides line up with TRBD1. The CDR3 consists of 14 residues. Germline lookup yields CDR1 SNHLY and CDR2 FYNNEI. V shed 3 bases and J 5 bases; nucleotides not matched to a gene: 3. CDR3 nucleotide sequence: TGTGCCAGCAGTGAGACAGGGGGCAATTATGGCTACACCTTC. Translation gives CASSETGGNYGYTF.

This clone was recorded once. The J gene is TRBJ2-3, the V gene TRBV29-1, with TRBD1 identical over 7 bases. Germline loops: CDR1 SQVTM, CDR2 ANQGSEA. The CDR3 has 14 amino acids. V lost 6 bases, J lost 8 bases, and 14 bases stayed unmatched. The CDR3, as DNA: TGCAGCGTCGGACAGGCCAATCCAGGGAGTACGCAGTATTTT. Its translation: CSVGQANPGSTQYF.

The chain combines TRBV18 with TRBJ1-1; D may be TRBD1 (5 bases). V shed 3 bases and J shed 1 base, with 12 bases lying between them. The CDR3 length is 15 residues. Germline V gene lookup returns CDR1 KGHSH and CDR2 LQKENI. CDR3 region: CASSPGRGGNTEAFF. DNA for the CDR3: TGTGCCAGCTCACCGGGACGGGGAGGGAACACTGAAGCTTTCTTT.

V is TRBV5-5 and J is TRBJ1-2; the D gene is possibly TRBD1 (6 bases). CDR3 length: 14 amino acids. The germline gives CDR1 SGHKS, CDR2 YYEKEE (reference sequence). Trimming stripped 2 bases from V and 2 bases from J, with 10 bases between. CDR3 residues: CASSFRGGNYGYTF. The DNA for the CDR3 is TGTGCCAGCAGCTTCAGGGGAGGAAACTATGGCTACACCTTC.

This clone was picked up one time. This chain uses TRBV2 with TRBJ2-2, with a weak D call TRBD2 (6 bases). Trimming shortened V by 6 bases and J by 4 bases, and 15 bases separated the two germline ends. CDR1 is SNHLY and CDR2 is FYNNEI in the germline V gene. The CDR3 contains 15 residues. The CDR3 DNA sequence: TGTGCCAGCAGGGACACTAGCTACGGCACCGGGGAGCTGTTTTTT. It encodes CASRDTSYGTGELFF.

Comments on this clone: Germline is not matched at one junction end, which may reflect a read error. The CDR3 spells CASSLAPTSTDTQYF. The CDR3 nucleotides read TGTGCCAGCAGCCTAGCACCTACTAGCACAGATACGCAGTATTTT. The genes are TRBV11-1 and TRBJ2-3; D is possibly TRBD2 (5 bases). The CDR3 runs 15 residues. Germline-derived CDR1 and CDR2 are SGHAT and FQDESV (reference sequence). Full variable domain (rest looked up from reference TRBV11-1 and TRBJ2-3): EAEVAQSPRYKITEKSQAVAFWCDPISGHATLYWYRQILGQGPELLVQFQDESVVDDSQLPKDRFSAERLKGVDSTLKIQPAELGDSAMYLCASSLAPTSTDTQYFGPGTRLTVL.

The sample holds a few counts of this clone. Here the CDR3 DNA reads TGTGCCAGCAGTTCAGGCAGTAAGACTGAAGCTTTCTTT. Amino acid sequence: CASSSGSKTEAFF. The chain links TRBV28 to TRBJ1-1; D not resolved. This CDR3 spans 13 amino acids. V was trimmed by 4 bases and J by 5 bases, leaving 11 bases between them. Germline CDR1 is MDHEN and CDR2 is SYDVKM.

The rearrangement joins TRBV4-1 to TRBJ1-2, with 10 bases matching TRBD1. This CDR3 contains 16 residues. Germline-derived CDR1 and CDR2 are MGHRA and YSYEKL. J gave up 5 bases and V 1 base, and 7 bases lay outside the gene matches. CDR3 sequence reads: CASSQGDRGLRYGYTF. CDR3 nucleotides: TGCGCCAGCAGCCAAGGAGACAGGGGGCTTAGGTATGGCTACACCTTC.

Of note for this clone: Other DNA variants within this sample encode the same CDR3. The chain joins TRBV14 to TRBJ1-5; no reliable D call. The CDR3 has 13 amino acids. Trimming pared 1 base from V and 6 bases from J, leaving 7 bases between. CDR1 and CDR2 from the germline V gene are SGHDN and FVKESK. The CDR3 here is CASSQGEGQPQHF. The CDR3 nucleotides read TGTGCCAGCAGCCAAGGAGAAGGTCAGCCCCAGCATTTT. The full variable domain, completed using reference TRBV14 and TRBJ1-5, is EAGVTQFPSHSVIEKGQTVTLRCDPISGHDNLYWYRRVMGKEIKFLLHFVKESKQDESGMPNNRFLAERTGGTYSTLKVQPAELEDSGVYFCASSQGEGQPQHFGDGTRLSIL.